Shown below are 13 T cell receptor beta chains from a single sample sequenced in a study of T cells after yellow fever vaccination. TCRdb re-called the 5' RACE reads through MiXCR, storing one row per CDR3 protein. The sample carries 550,000 or so distinct CDR3 sequences, about 19% recorded once. Material: PBMCs, obtained 15 days after the yellow fever booster vaccination. The receptors here all came from a man aged 30 to 39 who received the YFV17D yellow fever vaccine.

This clonotype showed up just a few times. This chain joins TRBV12-5 and TRBJ2-7, with D perhaps TRBD2 (6 bases). Germline loops: CDR1 LGHNT, CDR2 FRNRAP. The CDR3 runs to 14 residues. Trimming pared 5 bases from V and 0 bases from J, leaving 11 bases between. The DNA of the CDR3 is TGTGCTAGTGGTAGAGCGGGCTCCTCCTACGAGCAGTACTTC. Translated: CASGRAGSSYEQYF.

J is TRBJ2-5 and V is TRBV15; 10 bases match TRBD2. Per the germline V gene, CDR1 is LNHNV and CDR2 is YYDKDF (reference sequence). With 8 bases clipped from V and 2 bases from J, the junction kept 8 bases outside the gene matches. The CDR3 covers 15 residues. Here the CDR3 reads CATSPGLASQETQYF. The DNA for the CDR3 is TGTGCCACCTCTCCGGGACTAGCGTCACAAGAGACCCAGTACTTC.

There are many counts of this clonotype. V is TRBV4-3 and J is TRBJ2-3; weak D call: TRBD2 (6 bases). V lost 0 bases, J lost 4 bases, and 8 bases lay in between. Germline assignment: CDR1 LGHNA and CDR2 YSLEER. This CDR3 is 14 amino acids long. The CDR3 DNA sequence: TGCGCCAGCAGCCAAGAGGCGGGACCAGATACGCAGTATTTT. Its translation is CASSQEAGPDTQYF.

The chain employs TRBV7-3 and TRBJ2-1; the match to TRBD2 covers 16 bases. Germline CDR1 and CDR2: SGHTA and FQGTGA. The CDR3 totals 17 residues. Losses at the gene ends were 2 bases for V and 7 bases for J; bases not matched to a gene: 5. This chain's CDR3 is CASSLGTSGRARNEQFF. Here the CDR3 DNA reads TGTGCCAGCAGCTTAGGGACTAGCGGGAGGGCCCGTAATGAGCAGTTCTTC.

The rearrangement joins TRBV9 to TRBJ2-6; D is ambiguous. This CDR3 has 16 residues. Germline V gene lookup returns CDR1 SGDLS and CDR2 YYNGEE. V dropped 5 bases and J dropped 3 bases, with 15 bases sitting between them. For the CDR3, the DNA is TGTGCCAGCAGTCCTACCGGCCTGTTTGGGGCCAACGTCCTGACTTTC. Translated: CASSPTGLFGANVLTF.

The rearrangement uses TRBV12-3 or TRBV12-4 and TRBJ2-2, with D uncertain. CDR3 length equals 13 residues. Trimming took off 6 bases at V and 6 bases at J, with 11 bases between the two ends. CDR3 in DNA: TGTGCCAGCAGACCTAAACCCTCCGGGGAGCTGTTTTTT. Protein sequence: CASRPKPSGELFF.

This clonotype came up a few times. The chain has TRBV10-3 and TRBJ1-1; D remains unclear. Germline V gene lookup returns CDR1 ENHRY and CDR2 SYGVKD. This CDR3 is 11 amino acids long. Trimming shortened V by 8 bases and J by 4 bases, and 8 bases separated the two germline ends. The CDR3 coding sequence is TGTGCCATCGGAGATGGCACTGAAGCTTTCTTT. Its protein is CAIGDGTEAFF.

The chain uses TRBV28 and TRBJ2-1; 8 nucleotides agree with TRBD1. The CDR3 is 16 amino acids. After removal of 5 bases from V and 4 bases from J, the junction contained 10 bases not matched to a gene. Germline V CDR1 and CDR2: MDHEN, SYDVKM. For the CDR3, the DNA is TGTGCCAGCAGTGCCGCTGGGGGACAGGAGTACAATGAGCAGTTCTTC. Protein: CASSAAGGQEYNEQFF.

Only a few counts were recorded for this clonotype. The chain is built from TRBV19 and TRBJ2-4; unclear D gene. The germline V gene encodes CDR1 LNHDA and CDR2 SQIVND (reference sequence). This CDR3 contains 10 residues. Between the trimmed V and J ends, which lost 7 bases and 8 bases, there was a span of 6 bases. The CDR3: CASTGDIQYF. CDR3 DNA sequence: TGTGCCAGTACAGGAGACATTCAGTACTTC.

This clonotype was seen a few times. The rearrangement links TRBV6-1 to TRBJ2-7; D perhaps matches TRBD1 (5 bases). The CDR3 contains 13 residues. Between the trimmed V and J ends, which lost 7 bases and 3 bases, there was a span of 13 bases. In germline, CDR1 is MNHNS, CDR2 SASEGT. The CDR3 DNA sequence: TGTGCCAGCATTGCAGGGCAGGGCTACGAGCAGTACTTC. Amino acid sequence: CASIAGQGYEQYF.

The V and J genes are TRBV9 and TRBJ2-1; D is uncertain. The CDR3 runs to 16 residues. V lost 0 bases and J lost 7, with 17 bases in between. Germline CDR1 reads SGDLS; CDR2 reads YYNGEE. The CDR3 reads CASSVGRGPLGNEQFF. For the CDR3, the DNA is TGTGCCAGCAGCGTAGGGAGAGGACCCCTTGGAAATGAGCAGTTCTTC.

This clonotype came up a few times. CDR3: CASSQGLAGFQETQYF. CDR3 nucleotides: TGTGCCAGCAGCCAAGGACTAGCGGGTTTCCAAGAGACCCAGTACTTC. The V gene is TRBV14, the J gene TRBJ2-5; 10 bases agree with TRBD2. Germline V gives CDR1 SGHDN, CDR2 FVKESK. With 1 base clipped from V and 1 base from J, the junction kept 3 bases outside the gene matches. CDR3 size: 16 residues. The entire variable domain, with the rest obtained from reference TRBV14 and TRBJ2-5, is as follows: EAGVTQFPSHSVIEKGQTVTLRCDPISGHDNLYWYRRVMGKEIKFLLHFVKESKQDESGMPNNRFLAERTGGTYSTLKVQPAELEDSGVYFCASSQGLAGFQETQYFGPGTRLLVL.

This clonotype was picked up a small number of times. The gene calls are TRBV18 and TRBJ1-2; TRBD1 matches at 7 bases. The germline V gene has CDR1 KGHSH and CDR2 LQKENI. This CDR3 spans 13 amino acids. Trimming removed 5 bases from V and 3 bases from J; junction bases left unmatched: 3. CDR3 sequence: CASSSGTDYGYTF. The CDR3 bases are TGTGCCAGCTCATCCGGGACAGACTATGGCTACACCTTC.